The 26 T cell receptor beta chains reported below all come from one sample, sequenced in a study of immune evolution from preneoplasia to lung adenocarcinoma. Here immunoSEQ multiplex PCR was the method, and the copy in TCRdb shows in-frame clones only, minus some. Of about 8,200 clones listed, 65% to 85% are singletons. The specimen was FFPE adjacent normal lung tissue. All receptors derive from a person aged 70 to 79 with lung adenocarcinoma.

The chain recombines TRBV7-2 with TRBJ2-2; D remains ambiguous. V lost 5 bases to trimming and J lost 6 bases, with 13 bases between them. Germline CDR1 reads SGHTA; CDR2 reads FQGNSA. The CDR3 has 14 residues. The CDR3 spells CASSPNSVPGELFF. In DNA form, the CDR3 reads TGTGCCAGCAGCCCTAACTCGGTTCCCGGGGAGCTGTTTTTT.

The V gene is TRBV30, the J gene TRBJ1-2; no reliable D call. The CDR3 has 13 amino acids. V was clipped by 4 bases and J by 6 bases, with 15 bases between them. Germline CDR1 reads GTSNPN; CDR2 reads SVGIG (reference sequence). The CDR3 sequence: CAWTPGAGDGYTF. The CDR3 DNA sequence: TGTGCCTGGACCCCAGGCGCCGGGGATGGCTACACCTTC.

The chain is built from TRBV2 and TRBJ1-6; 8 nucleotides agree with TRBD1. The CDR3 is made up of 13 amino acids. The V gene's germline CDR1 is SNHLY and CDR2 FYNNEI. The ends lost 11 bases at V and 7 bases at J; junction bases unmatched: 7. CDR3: CAGQGDGNSPLHF. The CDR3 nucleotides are TGTGCCGGACAGGGAGATGGAAATTCACCCCTCCACTTT.

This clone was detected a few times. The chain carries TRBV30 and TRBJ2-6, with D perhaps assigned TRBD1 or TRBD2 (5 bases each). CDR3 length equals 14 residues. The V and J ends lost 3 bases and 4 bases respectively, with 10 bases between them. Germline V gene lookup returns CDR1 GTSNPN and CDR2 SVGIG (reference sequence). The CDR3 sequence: CAWSAWGGANVLTF. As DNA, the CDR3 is TGTGCCTGGAGCGCCTGGGGGGGGGCCAACGTCCTGACTTTC.

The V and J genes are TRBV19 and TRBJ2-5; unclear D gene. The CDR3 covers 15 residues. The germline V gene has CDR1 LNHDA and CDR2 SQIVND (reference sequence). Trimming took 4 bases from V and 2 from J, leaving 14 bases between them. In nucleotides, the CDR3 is TGTGCCAGTAGTAACGGGCTGGCGGAACAAGAGACCCAGTACTTC. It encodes CASSNGLAEQETQYF.

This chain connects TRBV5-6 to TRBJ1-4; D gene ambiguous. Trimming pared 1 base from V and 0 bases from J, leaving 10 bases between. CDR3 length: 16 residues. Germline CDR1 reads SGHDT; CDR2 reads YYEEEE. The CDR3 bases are TGTGCCAGCAGCTTGACGGGAACTGCAACTAATGAAAAACTGTTTTTT. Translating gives CASSLTGTATNEKLFF.

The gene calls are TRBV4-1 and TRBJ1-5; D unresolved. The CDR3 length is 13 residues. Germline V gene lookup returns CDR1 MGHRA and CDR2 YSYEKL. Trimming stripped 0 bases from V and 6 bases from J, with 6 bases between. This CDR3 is CASSQEMGQPQHF. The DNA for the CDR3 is TGCGCCAGCAGCCAAGAAATGGGTCAGCCCCAGCATTTT.

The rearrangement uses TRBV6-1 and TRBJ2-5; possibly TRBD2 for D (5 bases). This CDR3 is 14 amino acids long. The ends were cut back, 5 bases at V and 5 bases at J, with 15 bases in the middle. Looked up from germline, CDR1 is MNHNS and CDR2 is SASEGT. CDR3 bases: TGTGCCAGCAGTTTCCCGGGGATGGAGGAGACCCAGTACTTC. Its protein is CASSFPGMEETQYF.

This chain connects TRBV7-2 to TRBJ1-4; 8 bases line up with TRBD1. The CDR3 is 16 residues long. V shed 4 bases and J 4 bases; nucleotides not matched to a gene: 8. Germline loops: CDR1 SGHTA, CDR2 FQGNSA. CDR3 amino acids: CASSSTGGFGNEKLFF. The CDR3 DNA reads TGTGCCAGCAGCTCAACAGGGGGTTTTGGTAATGAAAAACTGTTTTTT.

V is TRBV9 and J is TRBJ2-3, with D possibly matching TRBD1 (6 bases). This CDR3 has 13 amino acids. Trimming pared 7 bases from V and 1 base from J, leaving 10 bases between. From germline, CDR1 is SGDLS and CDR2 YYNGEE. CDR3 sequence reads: CASSRQGTDTQYF. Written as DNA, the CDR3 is TGTGCCAGCTCAAGACAGGGCACAGATACGCAGTATTTT.

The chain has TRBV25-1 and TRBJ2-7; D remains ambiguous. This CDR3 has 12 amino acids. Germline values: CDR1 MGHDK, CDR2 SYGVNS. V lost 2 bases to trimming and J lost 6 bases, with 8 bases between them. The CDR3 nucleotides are TGTGCCAGCAGTGAAGTATGGGGCGAGCAGTACTTC. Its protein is CASSEVWGEQYF.

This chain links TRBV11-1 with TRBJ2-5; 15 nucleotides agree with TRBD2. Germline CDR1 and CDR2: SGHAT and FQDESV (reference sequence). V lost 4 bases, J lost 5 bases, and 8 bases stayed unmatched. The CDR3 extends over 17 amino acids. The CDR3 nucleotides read TGTGCCAGCAGCTCTGGACTAGCGGGAGGGCCGGGGGAGACCCAGTACTTC. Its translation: CASSSGLAGGPGETQYF.

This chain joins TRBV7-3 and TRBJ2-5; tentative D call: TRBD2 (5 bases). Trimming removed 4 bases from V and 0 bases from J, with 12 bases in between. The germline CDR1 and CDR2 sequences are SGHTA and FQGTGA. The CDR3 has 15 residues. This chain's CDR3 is CASSSSRDDQETQYF. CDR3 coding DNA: TGTGCCAGCAGCTCGAGCCGGGATGACCAAGAGACCCAGTACTTC.

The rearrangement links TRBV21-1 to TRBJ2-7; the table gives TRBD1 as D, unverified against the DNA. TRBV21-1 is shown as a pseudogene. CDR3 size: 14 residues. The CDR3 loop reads CASSKGDRTYEQYF. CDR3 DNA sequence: TGTGCCAGCTCCAAAGGGGACAGGACCTACGAGCAGTACTTC.

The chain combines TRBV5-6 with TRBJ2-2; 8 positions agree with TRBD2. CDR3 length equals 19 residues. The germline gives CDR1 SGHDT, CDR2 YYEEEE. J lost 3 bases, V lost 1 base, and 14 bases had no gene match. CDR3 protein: CASSLSVVQAGGYTGELFF. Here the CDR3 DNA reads TGTGCCAGCAGCTTGTCGGTCGTCCAGGCGGGAGGTTACACCGGGGAGCTGTTTTTT.

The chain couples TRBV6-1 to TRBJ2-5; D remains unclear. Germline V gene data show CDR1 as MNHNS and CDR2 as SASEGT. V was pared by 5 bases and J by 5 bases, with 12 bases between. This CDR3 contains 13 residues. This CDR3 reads CASSRSRTETQYF. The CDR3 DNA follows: TGTGCCAGCAGTCGCTCCAGGACGGAGACCCAGTACTTC.

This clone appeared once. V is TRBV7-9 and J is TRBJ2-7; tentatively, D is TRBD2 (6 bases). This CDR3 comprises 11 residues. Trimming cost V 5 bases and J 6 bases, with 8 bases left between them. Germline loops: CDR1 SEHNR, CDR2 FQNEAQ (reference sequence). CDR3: CASSRGGEQYF. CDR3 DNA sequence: TGTGCCAGCAGCCGGGGAGGCGAGCAGTACTTC.

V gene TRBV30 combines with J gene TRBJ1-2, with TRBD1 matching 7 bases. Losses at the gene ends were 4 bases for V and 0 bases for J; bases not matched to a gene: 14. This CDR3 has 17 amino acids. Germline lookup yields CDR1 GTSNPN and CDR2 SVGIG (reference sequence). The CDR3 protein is CAWTIGLDRVPNYGYTF. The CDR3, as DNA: TGTGCCTGGACCATAGGGCTCGACAGGGTCCCTAACTATGGCTACACCTTC.

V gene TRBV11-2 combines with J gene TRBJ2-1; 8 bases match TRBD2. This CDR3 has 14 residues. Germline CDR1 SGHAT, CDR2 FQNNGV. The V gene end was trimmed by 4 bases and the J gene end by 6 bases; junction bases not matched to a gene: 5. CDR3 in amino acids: CASSSAGVVNEQFF. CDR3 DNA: TGTGCCAGCAGCTCAGCGGGAGTGGTCAATGAGCAGTTCTTC.

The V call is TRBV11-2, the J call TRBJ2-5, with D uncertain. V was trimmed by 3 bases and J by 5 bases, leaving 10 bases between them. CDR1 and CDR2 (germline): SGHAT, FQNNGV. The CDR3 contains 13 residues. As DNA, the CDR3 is TGTGCCAGCAGCTTGGGCGGTGGGGAGACCCAGTACTTC. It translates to CASSLGGGETQYF.

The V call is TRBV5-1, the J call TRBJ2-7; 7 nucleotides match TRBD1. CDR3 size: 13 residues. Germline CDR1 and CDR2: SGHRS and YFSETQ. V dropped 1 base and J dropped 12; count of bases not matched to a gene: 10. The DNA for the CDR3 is TGCGCCAGCAGCTTGTCGGTCCTGACAGGGTGGTACTTC. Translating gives CASSLSVLTGWYF.

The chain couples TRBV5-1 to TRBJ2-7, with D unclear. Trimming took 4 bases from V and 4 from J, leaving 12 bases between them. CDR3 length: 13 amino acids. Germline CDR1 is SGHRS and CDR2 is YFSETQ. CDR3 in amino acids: CASSQGAGYEQYF. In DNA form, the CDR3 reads TGCGCCAGCAGCCAAGGAGCTGGTTACGAGCAGTACTTC.

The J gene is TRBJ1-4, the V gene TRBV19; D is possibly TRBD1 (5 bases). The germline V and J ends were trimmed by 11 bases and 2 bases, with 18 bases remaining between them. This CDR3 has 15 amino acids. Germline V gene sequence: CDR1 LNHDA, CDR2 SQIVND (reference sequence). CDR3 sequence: CAVSSQGATNEKLFF. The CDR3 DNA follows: TGTGCCGTTTCCTCGCAGGGCGCGACTAATGAAAAACTGTTTTTT.

CDR3 region: CASSLSVRGNEQYF. Written as DNA, the CDR3 is TGTGCCAGCAGTTTATCGGTCAGGGGGAACGAGCAGTACTTC. The rearrangement uses TRBV28 and TRBJ2-7; TRBD1 matches 7 bases. Germline assignment: CDR1 MDHEN and CDR2 SYDVKM. This CDR3 is 14 amino acids long. The V gene end was trimmed by 1 base and the J gene end by 5 bases; junction bases not matched to a gene: 5.

In DNA form, the CDR3 reads TGTGCCAGCAGCGTAGAAGGACAGGGGAGCGAGCAGTACTTC. Translating gives CASSVEGQGSEQYF. This rearrangement joins TRBV9 to TRBJ2-7; 9 bases agree with TRBD1. V shed 0 bases and J 6 bases; nucleotides not matched to a gene: 4. CDR3 length equals 14 residues. Germline V gene sequence: CDR1 SGDLS, CDR2 YYNGEE.

The CDR3 coding sequence is TGTGCCAGCAGCATACAGGGGGTAGGTTCACCCCTCCACTTT. Amino acids: CASSIQGVGSPLHF. The chain has TRBV7-9 and TRBJ1-6; 8 positions agree with TRBD1. Germline-derived CDR1 and CDR2 are SEHNR and FQNEAQ (reference sequence). CDR3 length: 14 residues. V was pared by 5 bases and J by 9 bases, with 6 bases of the junction left unmatched.